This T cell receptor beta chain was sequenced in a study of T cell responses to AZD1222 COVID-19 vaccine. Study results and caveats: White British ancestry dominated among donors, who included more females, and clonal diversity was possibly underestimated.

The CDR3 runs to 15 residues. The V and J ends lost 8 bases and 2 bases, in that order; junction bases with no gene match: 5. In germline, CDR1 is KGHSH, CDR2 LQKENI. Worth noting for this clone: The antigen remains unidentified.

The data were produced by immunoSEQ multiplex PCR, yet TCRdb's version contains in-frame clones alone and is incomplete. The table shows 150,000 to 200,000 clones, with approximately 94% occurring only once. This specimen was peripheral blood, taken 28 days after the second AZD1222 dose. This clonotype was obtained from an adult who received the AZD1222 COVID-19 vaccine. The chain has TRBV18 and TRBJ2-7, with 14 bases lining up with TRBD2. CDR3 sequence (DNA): TGTGCCAGCGTTCGACTAGCGGGAGGGGCCTACGAGCAGTACTTC. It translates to CASVRLAGGAYEQYF.